The 20 T cell receptor beta chains given below trace back to one sample, sequenced in a study of OX40 agonist ivuxolimab in advanced cancers. Only in-frame clones appear in the TCRdb table, and some are missing; sequencing was by immunoSEQ multiplex PCR. The sample has around 86,000 clones; 85% to 95% are singletons. The source material was CD4+ or CD8+ T cells sorted from blood, sampled in a trial of the OX40 agonist ivuxolimab. These receptors came from an adult with an advanced solid tumor such as melanoma, head and neck, liver or kidney cancer.

This clone was seen once. The CDR3 region has the DNA TGTGCCAGCAGCTCCGAGGGACAGGGCTATGGCTACACCTTC. Translated: CASSSEGQGYGYTF. The chain is built from TRBV7-3 and TRBJ1-2, with 9 positions matching TRBD1. Trimming cost V 4 bases and J 4 bases; bases outside gene matches: 4. The CDR3 is 14 residues long. CDR1 is SGHTA, CDR2 FQGTGA, per germline.

The J gene is TRBJ1-2, the V gene TRBV11-2; D gene ambiguous. V was pared by 2 bases and J by 4 bases, with 17 bases between. The CDR3 extends over 16 amino acids. From germline, CDR1 is SGHAT and CDR2 FQNNGV. For the CDR3, the DNA is TGTGCCAGCAGCTTAACCCCGGCCCACAGCATCTATGGCTACACCTTC. Protein sequence: CASSLTPAHSIYGYTF. The full variable domain, its missing parts supplied by reference TRBV11-2 and TRBJ1-2, is EAGVAQSPRYKIIEKRQSVAFWCNPISGHATLYWYQQILGQGPKLLIQFQNNGVVDDSQLPKDRFSAERLKGVDSTLKIQPAKLEDSAVYLCASSLTPAHSIYGYTFGSGTRLTVV.

The rearrangement links TRBV4-3 to TRBJ1-1; the D gene is possibly TRBD1 (5 bases). The V end was cut by 0 bases, the J end by 7 bases, with 9 bases between. The CDR3 sequence is 13 residues long. CDR1 and CDR2 from the germline V gene are LGHNA and YSLEER. CDR3 amino acids: CASSQDWGFEAFF. CDR3 nucleotides: TGCGCCAGCAGCCAAGATTGGGGGTTTGAAGCTTTCTTT.

The chain has TRBV27 and TRBJ2-7; D possibly matches TRBD1 or TRBD2 (5 bases each). The germline gives CDR1 MNHEY, CDR2 SMNVEV (reference sequence). V lost 3 bases and J 5 bases, leaving 14 bases between the germline ends. The CDR3 is 14 residues long. CDR3 amino acids: CASSFGTGGDEQYF. CDR3 bases: TGTGCCAGCAGTTTTGGGACCGGAGGTGACGAGCAGTACTTC.

This rearrangement joins TRBV15 to TRBJ2-1; 9 nucleotides agree with TRBD2. The CDR3 covers 18 residues. The V gene end was trimmed by 3 bases and the J gene end by 5 bases; junction bases not matched to a gene: 14. Germline lookup yields CDR1 LNHNV and CDR2 YYDKDF (reference sequence). The CDR3 spells CATSSDLLSSGANNEQFF. In nucleotides, the CDR3 is TGTGCCACCAGCAGCGACCTCCTATCTAGCGGGGCCAACAATGAGCAGTTCTTC.

The chain links TRBV6-6 to TRBJ1-1, with 7 bases aligning to TRBD1. CDR3 length equals 16 residues. V lost 5 bases and J lost 0; bases outside the gene matches: 9. Looked up from germline, CDR1 is MNHNY and CDR2 is SVGAGI (reference sequence). DNA of the CDR3: TGTGCCAGCAGTACCCGACAGGGTGGAATGAACACTGAAGCTTTCTTT. It encodes CASSTRQGGMNTEAFF.

The chain carries TRBV9 and TRBJ2-2, with D tentatively TRBD1 or TRBD2 (5 bases each). CDR3 length: 14 residues. Germline values: CDR1 SGDLS, CDR2 YYNGEE. The ends were cut back, 2 bases at V and 4 bases at J, with 9 bases in the middle. This CDR3 reads CASSVGDGTGELFF. The CDR3 DNA is TGTGCCAGCAGCGTCGGGGACGGCACCGGGGAGCTGTTTTTT.

The chain uses TRBV10-3 and TRBJ2-7; 7 positions match TRBD1. Unmatched junction bases numbered 4, after V lost 9 bases and J lost 2 bases. From germline, CDR1 is ENHRY and CDR2 SYGVKD. The CDR3 covers 12 residues. The CDR3 coding sequence is TGTGCCATAAGGGACAGCACCTACGAGCAGTACTTC. It yields the protein CAIRDSTYEQYF.

The chain couples TRBV7-2 to TRBJ1-4; 7 bases fit TRBD1. V gave up 4 bases and J gave up 2 bases; unmatched junction bases: 4. CDR1 SGHTA and CDR2 FQGNSA come from the germline V gene. The CDR3 has 15 amino acids. The CDR3 DNA is TGTGCCAGCAGCTCCTCGACAGGGACTAATGAAAAACTGTTTTTT. Its protein product is CASSSSTGTNEKLFF.

The rearrangement uses TRBV4-3 and TRBJ2-5; 8 nucleotides agree with TRBD1. V shed 4 bases and J 5 bases; nucleotides not matched to a gene: 9. Germline CDR1 reads LGHNA; CDR2 reads YSLEER. The CDR3 extends over 15 amino acids. The CDR3 bases are TGCGCCAGCAGCCTTGCTCTTCAGGGGGCTGAGACCCAGTACTTC. It encodes CASSLALQGAETQYF.

The chain links TRBV5-1 to TRBJ1-1; perhaps TRBD1 as D (6 bases). This CDR3 region has 14 residues. V lost 1 base and J lost 3, with 10 bases in between. Per germline, CDR1 SGHRS and CDR2 YFSETQ. CDR3 coding DNA: TGCGCCAGCAGCTTGACAACAGGGTACACTGAAGCTTTCTTT. Translating it yields CASSLTTGYTEAFF.

This rearrangement joins TRBV15 to TRBJ1-2; 12 bases are a match to TRBD1. With V trimmed by 1 base and J by 8 bases, 8 bases remained unmatched. Per the germline V gene, CDR1 is LNHNV and CDR2 is YYDKDF (reference sequence). The CDR3 totals 16 residues. CDR3 sequence: CATSRGRDRGRLGYTF. As DNA, the CDR3 is TGTGCCACCAGCAGAGGGCGGGACAGGGGGCGACTCGGCTACACCTTC. The variable domain in full, with the rest retrieved from reference TRBV15 and TRBJ1-2, is DAMVIQNPRYQVTQFGKPVTLSCSQTLNHNVMYWYQQKSSQAPKLLFHYYDKDFNNEADTPDNFQSRRPNTSFCFLDIRSPGLGDTAMYLCATSRGRDRGRLGYTFGSGTRLTVV.

The V gene is TRBV7-6, the J gene TRBJ2-7, with TRBD1 matching over 7 bases. The trim removed 6 bases at V and 2 bases at J, leaving 7 bases unmatched. Per the germline V gene, CDR1 is SGHVS and CDR2 is FNYEAQ. The CDR3 loop spans 14 amino acids. The CDR3 is CASSSSGGPYEQYF. CDR3 in DNA: TGTGCCAGCAGTTCCTCAGGGGGTCCCTACGAGCAGTACTTC. The complete variable domain, with remaining parts taken from reference TRBV7-6 and TRBJ2-7, reads GAGVSQSPRYKVTKRGQDVALRCDPISGHVSLYWYRQALGQGPEFLTYFNYEAQQDKSGLPNDRFSAERPEGSISTLTIQRTEQRDSAMYRCASSSSGGPYEQYFGPGTRLTVT.

The chain has TRBV28 and TRBJ2-1; 7 nucleotides line up with TRBD1. V shed 2 bases, J shed 0 bases, and the junction held 7 bases outside the gene matches. Germline V gene sequence: CDR1 MDHEN, CDR2 SYDVKM. The CDR3 has 17 residues. CDR3 coding DNA: TGTGCCAGCAGTTTAACCGGGACAGTTGTCTCCTACAATGAGCAGTTCTTC. Protein product: CASSLTGTVVSYNEQFF.

V usage is TRBV5-4 and J usage is TRBJ2-1, with 13 positions matching TRBD2. CDR3 size: 15 residues. Germline V gene lookup returns CDR1 SGHNT and CDR2 YYREEE (reference sequence). With 1 base clipped from V and 6 bases from J, the junction kept 1 base outside the gene matches. DNA for the CDR3: TGTGCCAGCAGCTTGACTAGCGGGGGGGGCAATGAGCAGTTCTTC. Its translation is CASSLTSGGGNEQFF.

This clone turned up a few times. The chain couples TRBV12-5 to TRBJ2-2; the D is unclear. V was shortened by 2 bases and J by 2 bases, with 6 bases between the two germline ends. The germline V gene has CDR1 LGHNT and CDR2 FRNRAP. The CDR3 is 14 amino acids. The CDR3 sequence is CASGLSSNTGELFF. CDR3 coding DNA: TGTGCTAGTGGTTTGTCCAGTAACACCGGGGAGCTGTTTTTT.

The chain links TRBV5-8 to TRBJ1-1; D uncertain. The CDR3 consists of 17 residues. The germline V gene has CDR1 SGHTS and CDR2 YDEGEE. V was trimmed by 5 bases and J by 0 bases, leaving 20 bases between them. The CDR3: CASRPRWGSSVNTEAFF. CDR3 in DNA: TGTGCCAGCAGACCCAGGTGGGGTTCTTCGGTGAACACTGAAGCTTTCTTT.

The chain joins TRBV28 to TRBJ1-1; the D is unclear. CDR3 size: 10 residues. The germline CDR1 and CDR2 sequences are MDHEN and SYDVKM. V lost 5 bases and J lost 9, with 7 bases in between. DNA for the CDR3: TGTGCCAGCAGTATGGGGAAAGCTTTCTTT. As protein: CASSMGKAFF. The full variable domain, in which reference TRBV28 and TRBJ1-1 provide the parts outside the CDR3, is DVKVTQSSRYLVKRTGEKVFLECVQDMDHENMFWYRQDPGLGLRLIYFSYDVKMKEKGDIPEGYSVSREKKERFSLILESASTNQTSMYLCASSMGKAFFGQGTRLTVV.

The rearrangement links TRBV27 to TRBJ2-1; D is unclear. The V end was cut by 2 bases, the J end by 6 bases, with 8 bases between. This CDR3 spans 13 amino acids. Germline values: CDR1 MNHEY, CDR2 SMNVEV (reference sequence). The CDR3 sequence: CASSLDVSNEQFF. CDR3 bases: TGTGCCAGCAGTTTAGACGTATCCAATGAGCAGTTCTTC.

This clone was detected once. This chain uses TRBV7-9 with TRBJ2-7, with 9 bases matching TRBD2. Germline CDR1 is SEHNR and CDR2 is FQNEAQ (reference sequence). The trim removed 5 bases at V and 0 bases at J, leaving 17 bases unmatched. The CDR3 is made up of 19 amino acids. For the CDR3, the DNA is TGTGCCAGCAGCCCCTCGGCAGGGGCTAGCGGGAAAAGCTCCTACGAGCAGTACTTC. It is translated as CASSPSAGASGKSSYEQYF. Filled out from reference TRBV7-9 and TRBJ2-7, the complete variable domain reads DTGVSQNPRHKITKRGQNVTFRCDPISEHNRLYWYRQTLGQGPEFLTYFQNEAQLEKSRLLSDRFSAERPKGSFSTLEIQRTEQGDSAMYLCASSPSAGASGKSSYEQYFGPGTRLTVT.